This T cell receptor beta chain was captured by sequencing in a study of beta chain features in type 1 diabetes. Sequenced material consisted of expressed TCRB transcripts (all of the isolated RNA was reverse transcribed). The repertoire was sequenced with immunoSEQ multiplex PCR; TCRdb's copy has only in-frame clones and lacks some. The sample includes some 240,000 clones, around 9.9% seen only once; the top ten take over 1%. Germline CDR1 LNHDA, CDR2 SQIVND (reference sequence). The V gene end was trimmed by 10 bases and the J gene end by 5 bases; junction bases not matched to a gene: 10. The CDR3 is made up of 13 amino acids. Each population that was sorted was more than 98% pure. In its sample, this clone was seen a few times.

This receptor was taken from a man aged 18 to 29 in good health. Sequencing was performed on central memory CD4+ T cells from blood. This chain connects TRBV19 to TRBJ2-5; 7 bases fit TRBD1. The CDR3 is CATRDSFYETQYF. CDR3 DNA sequence: TGTGCCACTAGGGACAGCTTTTACGAGACCCAGTACTTC.